This TCR beta chain was identified in a study of OX40 agonist ivuxolimab in advanced cancers. Study context: Patients received the agonistic anti-OX40 (CD134) antibody ivuxolimab. General study findings and limits: There was clonal expansion of CD4+ and CD8+ blood T cells by week 6 at 0.1 to 3.0 mg/kg.

Comment on this clone: Its antigen is currently unknown.

This CDR3 spans 14 amino acids. Germline CDR1 reads MNHNY; CDR2 reads SVGAGI (reference sequence). V was cut by 5 bases and J by 4 bases, with 14 bases left in between. The table came from immunoSEQ multiplex PCR; TCRdb's copy has only in-frame clones and leaves some out. This sample has about 80,000 clones, with 70% to 90% found just once. This chain joins TRBV6-6 and TRBJ1-2; maybe TRBD1 (6 bases). This sequence was found in an adult with an advanced solid tumor such as melanoma, head and neck, liver or kidney cancer. The sample consisted of CD4+ or CD8+ T cells sorted from blood, taken in a trial of the OX40 agonist ivuxolimab. The CDR3 region is CASSRRDIGYGYTF. The CDR3 DNA is TGTGCCAGCAGTCGCAGGGACATAGGCTATGGCTACACCTTC.